This is a list of T cell receptor beta chains from one sample in a study of T cell repertoires in cytomegalovirus infection. TCRdb fed the reads into MiXCR, producing one record per CDR3 protein. Found here are more than 150,000 distinct CDR3 sequences, roughly a fifth of them singletons; the top ten hold around 3.2%. Sequenced: PBMCs. All receptors derive from a human donor in good health (CMV status not recorded). Some clones in this sample may be carry-over from other donors' samples. Both conserved end residues are part of each CDR3. D genes are given only for firm matches. Clone size is stated in some rows and not others, as once, few, many or a class when expanded.

d_call j_call v_call clone_size cdr3_aa cdr3_nt
. TRBJ1-1 TRBV5-5 few CASSLGAGLNTEAFF TGTGCCAGCAGCTTGGGGGCGGGGTTGAACACTGAAGCTTTCTTT
TRBD1 TRBJ2-7 TRBV29-1 many CSVDGVDRGPYEQYF TGCAGCGTTGATGGAGTTGACAGGGGGCCCTACGAGCAGTACTTC
. TRBJ2-1 TRBV7-8 few CASSPQEEQFF TGTGCCAGCAGCCCCCAGGAGGAGCAGTTCTTC
. TRBJ2-7 TRBV7-3 . CASSSAAYEQYF TGTGCCAGCAGCTCCGCCGCCTACGAGCAGTACTTC
TRBD1 TRBJ2-7 TRBV7-8 many CASSLSGQPSYEQYF TGTGCCAGCAGCTTATCGGGACAGCCTTCCTACGAGCAGTACTTC
. TRBJ2-2 TRBV7-2 many CASTPGVANTGELFF TGTGCCAGCACCCCCGGGGTAGCGAACACCGGGGAGCTGTTTTTT
TRBD1 TRBJ2-7 TRBV6-5 . CASSPRTGNYEQYF TGTGCCAGCAGCCCTAGGACAGGCAACTACGAGCAGTACTTC
TRBD1 TRBJ1-1 TRBV5-1 . CASSFNPGTANTEAFF TGCGCCAGCAGCTTTAACCCCGGGACAGCGAACACTGAAGCTTTCTTT
TRBD2 TRBJ2-5 TRBV28 many CASRLGREETQYF TGTGCCAGCAGGCTCGGGAGGGAAGAGACCCAGTACTTC
. TRBJ2-4 TRBV3-1 . CASSQDSLGNIQYF TGTGCCAGCAGCCAAGACAGCCTAGGAAACATTCAGTACTTC
. TRBJ2-7 TRBV5-6 few CASSVGVHEQYF TGTGCCAGCAGTGTTGGGGTTCACGAGCAGTACTTC
. TRBJ1-2 TRBV6-5 few CASSKTVGVYTF TGTGCCAGCAGTAAGACCGTGGGGGTCTACACCTTC
TRBD2 TRBJ2-7 TRBV19 many CASSPGLADLYQQYF TGTGCCAGTAGTCCCGGACTAGCGGACCTGTATCAGCAGTACTTC
TRBD2 TRBJ2-5 TRBV29-1 . CSVGREALETQYF TGCAGCGTGGGGCGGGAGGCATTAGAGACCCAGTACTTC
TRBD2 TRBJ2-3 TRBV6-5 few CASTLAGDQDTQYF TGTGCCAGCACACTAGCGGGGGACCAGGATACGCAGTATTTT
. TRBJ2-2 TRBV28 . CASSHSDRRNTGELFF TGTGCCAGCAGTCACAGCGACAGGAGGAACACCGGGGAGCTGTTTTTT
TRBD2 TRBJ2-5 TRBV7-8 many CASSLRGRLAGGLSETQYF TGTGCCAGCAGCTTAAGAGGGCGGCTAGCGGGAGGATTGTCAGAGACCCAGTACTTC
. TRBJ1-2 TRBV7-9 many CASSPSTLEFAVNYGYTF TGTGCCAGCAGCCCCTCAACCCTGGAGTTCGCAGTTAACTATGGCTACACCTTC
TRBD1 TRBJ2-2 TRBV7-3 many CASSRRQGNTGELFF TGTGCCAGCAGCCGCCGACAGGGGAACACCGGGGAGCTGTTTTTT
TRBD1 TRBJ1-3 TRBV5-5 many CASTLGTGFSGNTIYF TGTGCCAGCACCTTGGGGACAGGGTTCTCCGGAAACACCATATATTTT
. TRBJ2-6 TRBV12-3/TRBV12-4 many CASKSGYGANVLTF TGTGCCAGCAAGTCGGGGTATGGGGCCAACGTCCTGACTTTC
. TRBJ1-5 TRBV7-2 many CASSPDQYVNQPQHF TGTGCCAGCAGCCCCGATCAGTATGTCAATCAGCCCCAGCATTTT
. TRBJ2-7 TRBV28 many CASAGTLALEQYF TGTGCCAGCGCCGGAACCCTAGCGTTAGAGCAGTACTTC
. TRBJ2-1 TRBV6-2/TRBV6-3 . CASSRLFGGENNEQFF TGTGCCAGCAGCAGATTATTCGGGGGCGAAAACAATGAGCAGTTCTTC
. TRBJ2-3 TRBV20-1 . CSAPELARSTDTQYF TGCAGTGCCCCCGAGCTAGCGCGGAGCACAGATACGCAGTATTTT
. TRBJ2-7 TRBV14 . CASSQFITGLYF TGTGCCAGCAGCCAATTCATAACGGGCCTTTACTTC
. TRBJ2-3 TRBV12-3/TRBV12-4 few CASSLGTDTDTQYF TGTGCCAGCAGTTTAGGGACCGACACCGATACGCAGTATTTT
. TRBJ2-5 TRBV27 . CACSLFGDQTQYF TGTGCCTGCAGTTTATTCGGGGACCAGACCCAGTACTTC
. TRBJ1-5 TRBV12-3/TRBV12-4 many CASCRGDQPQHF TGTGCCAGCTGTAGGGGGGATCAGCCCCAGCATTTT
. TRBJ1-5 TRBV6-1 many CASSSGGRNQPQHF TGTGCCAGCAGCTCCGGCGGTCGTAATCAGCCCCAGCATTTT
TRBD2 TRBJ2-3 TRBV19 few CASRPLLAGVSDTQYF TGTGCCAGTAGGCCGTTACTAGCGGGAGTCTCAGATACGCAGTATTTT
. TRBJ2-3 TRBV7-2 many CASSLADTSDTQYF TGTGCCAGCAGCTTGGCGGACACTTCAGATACGCAGTATTTT
. TRBJ2-5 TRBV18 many CASSSGDSEETQYF TGTGCCAGCTCATCGGGAGACAGCGAAGAGACCCAGTACTTC
. TRBJ1-1 TRBV19 . CASSPTGILNTEAFF TGTGCCAGTAGCCCTACTGGGATACTAAACACTGAAGCTTTCTTT
TRBD1 TRBJ1-6 TRBV25-1 few CASSGTGPSPLHF TGTGCCAGCAGCGGGACAGGGCCTTCACCCCTCCACTTT
. TRBJ1-1 TRBV11-2 . CASSLVLKTEAFF TGTGCCAGCAGCTTAGTCCTGAAGACTGAAGCTTTCTTT
. TRBJ2-7 TRBV28 many CASSLQGYEQYF TGTGCCAGCAGCTTACAAGGTTACGAGCAGTACTTC
TRBD2 TRBJ2-4 TRBV20-1 few CSARDELAGLAKNIQYF TGCAGTGCTAGAGATGAGCTAGCGGGACTAGCCAAAAACATTCAGTACTTC